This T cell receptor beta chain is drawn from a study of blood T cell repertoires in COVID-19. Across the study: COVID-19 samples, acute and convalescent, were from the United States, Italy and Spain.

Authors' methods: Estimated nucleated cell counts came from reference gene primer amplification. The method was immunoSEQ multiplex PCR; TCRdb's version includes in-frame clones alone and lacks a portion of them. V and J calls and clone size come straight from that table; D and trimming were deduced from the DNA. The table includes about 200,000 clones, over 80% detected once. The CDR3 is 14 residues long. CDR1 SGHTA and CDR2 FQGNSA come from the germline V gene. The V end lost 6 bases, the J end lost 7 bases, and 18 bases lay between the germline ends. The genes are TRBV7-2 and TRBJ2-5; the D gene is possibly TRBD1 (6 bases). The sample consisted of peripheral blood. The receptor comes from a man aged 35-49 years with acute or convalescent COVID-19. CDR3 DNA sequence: TGTGCCAGCAGTACGAATGGGGGCAGATGGACCCAGTACTTC. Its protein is CASSTNGGRWTQYF. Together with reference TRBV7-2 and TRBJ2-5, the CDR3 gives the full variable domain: GAGVSQSPSNKVTEKGKDVELRCDPISGHTALYWYRQSLGQGLEFLIYFQGNSAPDKSGLPSDRFSAERTGGSVSTLTIQRTQQEDSAVYLCASSTNGGRWTQYFGPGTRLLVL.